Each of the 17 T cell receptor beta chains below was sequenced from the same sample in a study of blood T cells in healthy people across ages. The second PCR ran roughly 7 to 11 cycles with a sample-barcoded 5' primer and J-beta primers. TCRdb re-called the 5' RACE reads through MiXCR, storing one row per CDR3 protein. Here the sample spans approximately 490,000 distinct CDR3 sequences, around 24% being singletons. These data were likewise used in another study, on T cells of mothers and their children.

Material for sequencing was blood. These receptor sequences come from a boy younger than 18 in good health.

V usage is TRBV25-1 and J usage is TRBJ2-5; D is possibly TRBD1 or TRBD2 (6 bases each). Per the germline V gene, CDR1 is MGHDK and CDR2 is SYGVNS. The CDR3 sequence is 17 residues long. V was pared by 1 base and J by 5 bases, with 20 bases between. CDR3 in amino acids: CASSELGRGGSEETQYF. CDR3 DNA sequence: TGTGCCAGCAGTGAATTAGGCAGGGGAGGTTCTGAGGAGACCCAGTACTTC.

This clonotype was recorded a few times. The CDR3 nucleotides are TGTGCCACCAGCAGACAGAGCTCTGGAAACACCATATATTTT. As protein: CATSRQSSGNTIYF. The genes are TRBV15 and TRBJ1-3; D unresolved. CDR1 and CDR2 (germline): LNHNV, YYDKDF (reference sequence). The CDR3 runs to 14 residues. V dropped 2 bases and J dropped 0 bases, with 5 bases sitting between them.

This clonotype was observed a handful of times. The chain is built from TRBV20-1 and TRBJ2-5; 13 bases are shared with TRBD2. The CDR3 contains 15 residues. With 5 bases clipped from V and 0 bases from J, the junction kept 3 bases outside the gene matches. Germline V gene sequence: CDR1 DFQATT, CDR2 SNEGSKA (reference sequence). The CDR3 bases are TGCAGTGCTCGGACTAGCGGGGGAAACCAAGAGACCCAGTACTTC. Protein product: CSARTSGGNQETQYF.

The chain has TRBV4-3 and TRBJ1-4; 9 positions match TRBD1. Losses at the gene ends were 4 bases for V and 6 bases for J; bases not matched to a gene: 6. From germline, CDR1 is LGHNA and CDR2 YSLEER. This CDR3 has 15 residues. The CDR3 reads CASSPARDRDEKLFF. In DNA form, the CDR3 reads TGCGCCAGCAGCCCTGCCCGGGACAGGGATGAAAAACTGTTTTTT.

This chain's CDR3 is CASSPSSGTGLNEQYF. As DNA, the CDR3 is TGTGCCAGCAGCCCCTCTTCCGGGACAGGGCTCAACGAGCAGTACTTC. This rearrangement joins TRBV9 to TRBJ2-1; 9 nucleotides match TRBD1. The J call may be in error: the DNA end matches TRBJ2-7 better. Germline CDR1 SGDLS, CDR2 YYNGEE. The CDR3 length is 16 residues.

The chain joins TRBV7-2 to TRBJ1-4, with D possibly matching TRBD1 (5 bases). Germline V CDR1 and CDR2: SGHTA, FQGNSA. This CDR3 has 16 amino acids. Trimming pared 1 base from V and 4 bases from J, leaving 13 bases between. The DNA for the CDR3 is TGTGCCAGCAGCTTAGATACCACAGGAGTTAATGAAAAACTGTTTTTT. Translating it yields CASSLDTTGVNEKLFF.

There are a few counts of this clonotype. The rearrangement uses TRBV11-2 and TRBJ2-5, with 7 positions matching TRBD2. The V and J ends lost 4 bases and 1 base, in that order; junction bases with no gene match: 6. This CDR3 region has 15 residues. Germline values: CDR1 SGHAT, CDR2 FQNNGV. CDR3 region: CASSSTRGTQETQYF. CDR3 sequence (DNA): TGTGCCAGCAGCTCAACGCGGGGGACCCAAGAGACCCAGTACTTC.

This chain connects TRBV11-1 to TRBJ2-1, with D perhaps matching TRBD1 (7 bases). The V end lost 3 bases, the J end lost 10 bases, and 13 bases lay between the germline ends. Germline-derived CDR1 and CDR2 are SGHAT and FQDESV (reference sequence). This CDR3 comprises 13 residues. CDR3 loop: CASSFSGGFEQFF. The DNA of the CDR3 is TGTGCCAGCAGCTTTTCAGGGGGGTTCGAGCAGTTCTTC. The variable domain in full, with the rest retrieved from reference TRBV11-1 and TRBJ2-1, is EAEVAQSPRYKITEKSQAVAFWCDPISGHATLYWYRQILGQGPELLVQFQDESVVDDSQLPKDRFSAERLKGVDSTLKIQPAELGDSAMYLCASSFSGGFEQFFGPGTRLTVL.

A few counts support this clonotype. The rearrangement links TRBV28 to TRBJ2-7, with D tentatively TRBD2 (6 bases). The CDR3 loop spans 12 amino acids. V was pared by 7 bases and J by 2 bases, with 9 bases between. Germline lookup yields CDR1 MDHEN and CDR2 SYDVKM. CDR3 nucleotides: TGTGCCAGCACAGGAGGGACCTACGAGCAGTACTTC. It codes for CASTGGTYEQYF.

The sample holds a few counts of this clonotype. The rearrangement uses TRBV4-3 and TRBJ2-5, with D perhaps matching TRBD2 (5 bases). This CDR3 spans 15 amino acids. Trimming pared 0 bases from V and 4 bases from J, leaving 12 bases between. Germline assignment: CDR1 LGHNA and CDR2 YSLEER. The CDR3 is CASSQDSGLIETQYF. The CDR3 bases are TGCGCCAGCAGCCAAGATTCAGGACTCATAGAGACCCAGTACTTC.

This clonotype was observed a few times. The chain links TRBV29-1 to TRBJ2-7; TRBD2 aligns across 12 bases. Germline lookup yields CDR1 SQVTM and CDR2 ANQGSEA. This CDR3 spans 17 amino acids. The V segment lost 5 bases and the J segment 2 bases; nucleotides outside the gene matches: 13. The CDR3 is CSVRGEGTSGRTYEQYF. The CDR3 bases are TGCAGCGTTCGAGGGGAGGGTACTAGCGGGAGGACCTACGAGCAGTACTTC.

This chain uses TRBV20-1 with TRBJ2-7, with 8 bases that match TRBD2. CDR1 DFQATT and CDR2 SNEGSKA come from the germline V gene (reference sequence). V lost 6 bases to trimming and J lost 6 bases; unmatched junction nucleotides: 16. This CDR3 comprises 15 residues. The CDR3 nucleotides read TGCAGTGCCCACGACCCGGGACTAGATCAACGCGAGCAGTACTTC. Residues: CSAHDPGLDQREQYF.

The V gene is TRBV6-5, the J gene TRBJ2-5; D gene unclear. Per the germline V gene, CDR1 is MNHEY and CDR2 is SVGAGI. Trimming removed 7 bases from V and 12 bases from J, with 15 bases in between. The CDR3 sequence is 11 residues long. The CDR3 DNA reads as TGTGCCAGCACCCCCGGGCCTCCGGAGTACTTC. This translates into CASTPGPPEYF.

In this sample, this clonotype turned up a few times. The chain carries TRBV27 and TRBJ2-5; TRBD1 matches 7 bases. The CDR3 runs 14 residues. Trimming at V came to 5 bases and at J to 1 base, leaving 4 bases not matched to a gene. CDR1 and CDR2 (germline): MNHEY, SMNVEV (reference sequence). The CDR3 nucleotides read TGTGCCAGCAGTATGACAGGGCTCCAAGAGACCCAGTACTTC. Translating gives CASSMTGLQETQYF.

This clonotype was observed a handful of times. Its ends do not fully match the called genes, so a read error is possible. This chain connects TRBV9 to TRBJ1-4; TRBD1 might be the D (6 bases). In germline, CDR1 is SGDLS, CDR2 YYNGEE. The CDR3 has 11 residues. DNA for the CDR3: TGCTATGACAGGTCTAATGAAAAACTGTTTTTT. Its translation is CYDRSNEKLFF. The complete variable domain, with remaining parts taken from reference TRBV9 and TRBJ1-4, reads DSGVTQTPKHLITATGQRVTLRCSPRSGDLSVYWYQQSLDQGLQFLIQYYNGEERAKGNILERFSAQQFPDLHSELNLSSLELGDSALYFCYDRSNEKLFFGSGTQLSVL.

The chain recombines TRBV20-1 with TRBJ2-5; TRBD2 matches 8 bases. The J segment lost 4 bases and the V segment lost 0 bases, leaving 13 bases of the junction unmatched. CDR3 length: 17 amino acids. The germline V gene has CDR1 DFQATT and CDR2 SNEGSKA (reference sequence). CDR3 nucleotides: TGCAGTGCTAGAGAGGCTAGCGGGCTGGGTAGCGGAGAGACCCAGTACTTC. Translated: CSAREASGLGSGETQYF.

The chain joins TRBV9 to TRBJ2-5; D not resolved. This CDR3 contains 16 residues. Deletions cut 0 bases from V and 4 bases from J, with 16 bases between. CDR1 is SGDLS and CDR2 is YYNGEE in the germline V gene. The CDR3 DNA reads TGTGCCAGCAGCGTAGCCCCACACTTCACGTCAGAGACCCAGTACTTC. As protein: CASSVAPHFTSETQYF.